The TCR beta chain described here comes from a study of blood T cell repertoires in COVID-19. Assay: immunoSEQ multiplex PCR; the TCRdb copy retains only in-frame clones and omits some. Among 200,000 to 250,000 clones listed, about 91% were seen once. Trimming removed 5 bases from V and 6 bases from J, with 19 bases in between. Germline V gene lookup returns CDR1 SGHTA and CDR2 FQGTGA. There are 16 residues in the CDR3. This sequence was found in a man younger than 45 with acute or convalescent COVID-19. Sequenced sample: peripheral blood. The V gene is TRBV7-3, the J gene TRBJ1-4; tentatively, D is TRBD1 (5 bases). CDR3 sequence (DNA): TGTGCCAGCAGCCCCGAGGGCGGGGCGTCTTATGAAAAACTGTTTTTT. This encodes CASSPEGGASYEKLFF.